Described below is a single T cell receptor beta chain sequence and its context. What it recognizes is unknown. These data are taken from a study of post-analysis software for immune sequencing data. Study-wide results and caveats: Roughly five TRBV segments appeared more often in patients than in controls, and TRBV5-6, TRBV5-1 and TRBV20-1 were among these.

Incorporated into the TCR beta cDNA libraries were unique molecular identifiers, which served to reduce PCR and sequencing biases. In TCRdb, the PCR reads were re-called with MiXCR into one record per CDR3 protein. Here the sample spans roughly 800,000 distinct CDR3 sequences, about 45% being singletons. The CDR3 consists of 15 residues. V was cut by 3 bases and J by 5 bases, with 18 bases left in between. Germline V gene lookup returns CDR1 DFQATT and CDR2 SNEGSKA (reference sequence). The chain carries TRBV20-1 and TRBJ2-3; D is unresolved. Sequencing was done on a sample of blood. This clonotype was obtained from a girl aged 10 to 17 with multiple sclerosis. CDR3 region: CSASTQVPTQDTQYF. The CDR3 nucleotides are TGCAGTGCTAGCACTCAGGTCCCAACCCAAGATACGCAGTATTTT.